Included here is one TCR beta chain sequence, with context. These data are taken from a study of blood T cell repertoires in COVID-19. For the study at large: Whether acute or convalescent, the COVID-19 samples came from the United States, Italy and Spain.

V was clipped by 4 bases and J by 5 bases, with 12 bases between them. Germline V gene lookup returns CDR1 SGHNT and CDR2 YYREEE (reference sequence). This CDR3 comprises 13 residues. Under the authors' procedure: How many nucleated cells were present was estimated from reference gene primer amplification. The method was immunoSEQ multiplex PCR; TCRdb's version includes in-frame clones alone and lacks a portion of them. That table supplies the V and J calls and clone size; D and trimming were determined from the DNA. This repertoire shows approximately 260,000 clones, around four fifths found once; its top ten account for roughly 4.5%.

Sequenced material: peripheral blood. This chain connects TRBV5-4 to TRBJ2-5; D is perhaps TRBD1 (5 bases). The TCR sequence derives from a man in his sixties who had recovered from COVID-19. The CDR3 is CASSSRDKETQYF. The CDR3, as DNA: TGTGCCAGCAGCAGCAGGGATAAGGAGACCCAGTACTTC.